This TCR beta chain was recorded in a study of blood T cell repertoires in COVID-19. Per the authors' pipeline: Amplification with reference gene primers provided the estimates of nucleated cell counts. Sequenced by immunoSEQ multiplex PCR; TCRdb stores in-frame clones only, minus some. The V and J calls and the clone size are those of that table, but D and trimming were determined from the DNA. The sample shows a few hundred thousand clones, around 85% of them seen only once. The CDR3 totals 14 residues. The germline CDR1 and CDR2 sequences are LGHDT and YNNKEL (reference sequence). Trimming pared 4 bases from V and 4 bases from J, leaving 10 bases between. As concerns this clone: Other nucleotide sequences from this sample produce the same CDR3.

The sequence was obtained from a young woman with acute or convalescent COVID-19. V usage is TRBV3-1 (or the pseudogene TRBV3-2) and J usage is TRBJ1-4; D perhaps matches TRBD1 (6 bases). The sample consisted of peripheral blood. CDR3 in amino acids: CASSPRGGNEKLFF. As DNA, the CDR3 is TGTGCCAGCAGCCCCAGGGGCGGTAATGAAAAACTGTTTTTT.